Here is one T cell receptor (beta chain) with its context. A read error may produce the germline difference seen at one junction end. The sample is drawn from a study of molecular identifiers for immune sequencing clone quantification. Study details: For replicates, RNA isolated from roughly 20,000 or 100,000 naive CD8 cells was divided into five portions, of which four were sequenced.

The CDR3 is 15 residues long. CDR1 and CDR2 (germline): LNHDA, SQIVND (reference sequence). Via MiXCR, TCRdb re-called the PCR reads, giving one row per CDR3 protein. The data hold about 630,000 distinct CDR3 sequences, with over 25% observed a single time. Sequencing was performed on naive CD8+ T cells from blood, with Jurkat cell RNA spiked in. Documented subset: FACS-sorted CD8+CD4-CCR7+CD45RA+ naive T cells. J is TRBJ1-5 and V is TRBV19, with 10 positions matching TRBD1. The receptor comes from a human donor in good health. Some libraries in this study had Jurkat cell RNA spiked in. The CDR3 bases are TGTGCCAGTAGGATAGGAGACAGGGGGCGGCAGCCCCAGCATTTT. This encodes CASRIGDRGRQPQHF.